What follows describes a single T cell receptor beta chain. These data are taken from a study of blood T cell repertoires in COVID-19. About the research overall: Spain, Italy and the United States supplied samples that represented acute and convalescent COVID-19. Sources were T cells, B-cell-depleted T cells, or PBMCs; the material itself was cDNA or gDNA.

Original analysis: From reference gene primer amplification, estimates of nucleated cell counts were derived. TCRdb's copy holds only in-frame clones and misses some; the assay was immunoSEQ multiplex PCR. V and J calls plus clone size are reproduced from that table; the DNA served to infer D and trimming. This table holds under 300,000 clones, 86% found once. This TCR came from an elderly man with acute or convalescent COVID-19. The sequenced material came from peripheral blood.

This CDR3 reads CASTLPGGGYGYTF. The CDR3 DNA reads as TGTGCCAGTACCCTCCCGGGGGGGGGCTATGGCTACACCTTC. The chain uses TRBV19 and TRBJ1-2; possible D gene TRBD1, 5 bases. The CDR3 contains 14 residues. In germline, CDR1 is LNHDA, CDR2 SQIVND (reference sequence). The germline V and J ends were trimmed by 7 bases and 4 bases, with 16 bases remaining between them.